This T cell receptor (beta chain) came from a study of blood T cells in healthy people across ages. Germline V gene lookup returns CDR1 MNHEY and CDR2 SMNVEV (reference sequence). There are 14 residues in the CDR3. Notes on this clonotype: The junction differs from germline at one of its ends, possibly a read error.

Donors ranged from about 6 to 90 years old and were healthy Caucasians in Russia. A J-beta primer mix and a sample-barcoded 5' primer were used in a second PCR of about 7 to 12 cycles. TCRdb redid the calling of the 5' RACE reads with MiXCR, one entry per CDR3 protein. Of 550,000 to 700,000 distinct CDR3 sequences detected, 25% to 30% appear once; the ten largest clones hold less than 20%. V is TRBV27 and J is TRBJ1-2; 8 bases align to TRBD1. Source material: blood. This sequence was found in a woman in her seventies in good health. CDR3 in amino acids: CTSSLFQNRGSYTF. CDR3 DNA sequence: TGTACCAGCAGTTTATTCCAGAACAGGGGGAGCTACACCTTC.